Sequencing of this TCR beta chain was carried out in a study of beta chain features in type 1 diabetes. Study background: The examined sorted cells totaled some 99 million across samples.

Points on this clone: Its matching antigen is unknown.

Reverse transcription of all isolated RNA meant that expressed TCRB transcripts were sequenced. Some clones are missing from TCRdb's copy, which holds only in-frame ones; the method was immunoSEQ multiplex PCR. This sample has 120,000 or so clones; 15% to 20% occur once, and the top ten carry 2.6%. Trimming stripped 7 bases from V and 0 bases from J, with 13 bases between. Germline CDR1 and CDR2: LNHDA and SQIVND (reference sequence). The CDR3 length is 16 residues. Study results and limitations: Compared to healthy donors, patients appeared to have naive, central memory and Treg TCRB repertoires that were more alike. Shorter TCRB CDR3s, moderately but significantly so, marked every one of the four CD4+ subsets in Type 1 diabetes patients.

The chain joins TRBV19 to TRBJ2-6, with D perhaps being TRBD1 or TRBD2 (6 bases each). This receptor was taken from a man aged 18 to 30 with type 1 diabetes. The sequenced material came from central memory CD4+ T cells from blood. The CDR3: CASTRGLISGANVLTF. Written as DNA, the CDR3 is TGTGCCAGTACCCGGGGGCTGATCTCTGGGGCCAACGTCCTGACTTTC.